A single T cell receptor beta chain is shown here with its context. No antigen is known for it. The data are from a study of T-cell reconstitution after alpha-beta-depleted transplantation in children. The library targeted TCRbeta and was prepared with unique molecular identifiers. Using its own MiXCR run on the PCR reads, TCRdb lists one record per CDR3 protein. Of about 580,000 distinct CDR3 sequences in the sample, roughly 24% are singletons; the top ten hold roughly an eighth. General study findings and limits: There were some patients whose high TCRbeta diversity at day 60 came from surviving recipient T cells and thymic progenitors. Reported findings indicate that, about two months after transplant, alpha-beta T cells came from several hundred expanded clones, which were derived from non-depleted graft cells. Newly produced T cells mostly provided counts and TCRbeta diversity after one year, as hyperexpanded clones declined.

The CDR3 has 14 amino acids. Germline V lookup: CDR1 MNHNS, CDR2 SASEGT. The V end lost 8 bases, the J end lost 3 bases, and 13 bases lay between the germline ends. This chain connects TRBV6-1 to TRBJ1-4; D is uncertain. The TCR sequence derives from a boy under three years old who had a stem cell transplant for acute myeloid leukemia, so the T cells may come from the graft donor. Here the sequenced sample was PBMCs, mostly from graft donor cells, taken 360 days after TCRalphabeta/CD19-depleted stem cell transplant. The CDR3 protein is CASGPAPSNEKLFF. CDR3 sequence (DNA): TGTGCCAGCGGACCAGCGCCCTCTAATGAAAAACTGTTTTTT.